This T cell receptor (beta chain) derives from a study of tumor-infiltrating lymphocytes in primary liver carcinoma (dated by TCRdb to about 2017). With regard to the full study: Hepatocellular carcinoma (four) or combined HCC and intrahepatic cholangiocarcinoma (one) was present in the five patients, who were three men and two women aged 30 to 69 years. The five patients had tumors staged T1-T3 N0M0, with maximum diameters ranging from about 4.2 to 10 cm. Samples yielded roughly 3.65 to 7.13 million productive TCRbeta reads; read depth did not differ significantly between tissue types. Across five regions of each liver tumor, along with adjacent normal tissue and blood, the study brought together TCRbeta repertoire sequencing, expression microarrays and whole-exome sequencing. A total of 35 specimens from 5 patients went through TCRbeta repertoire sequencing, namely 25 tumor regions, 5 adjacent noncancerous liver tissues and 5 peripheral blood samples. To link TCRbeta repertoire diversity with the local molecular phenotype, the 25 to 30 tumor region samples were profiled using Agilent mRNA microarrays. Repertoires from technical replicates were highly reproducible, with mean shared-clone rates about 0.86 and correlation coefficients above 0.95. Study-level results and caveats: Because sequencing covered only the TCR beta chain and unpaired alpha chains were not captured, true repertoire diversity is likely underestimated. The study included only four to six patients, and the authors note findings should be validated in a larger study. The top 250 clones made up a significantly larger repertoire fraction in tumors than in blood (p = 0.039). Only roughly 7-24% of top clones appeared in all five regions of a tumor, which suggests that tumor-infiltrating T cells are spatially heterogeneous. Bulk unsorted samples precluded comparing CD4+ and CD8+ T cell repertoires. Consistent with antigen-driven expansion, pairs of tumor regions showed higher repertoire overlap (mean about 36%) than either tumor-adjacent pairs (approximately 17%) or tumor-blood pairs (roughly 15%).

Without any cell sorting, total RNA and DNA were co-extracted from about 20-30 mg of bulk tissue using the AllPrep DNA/RNA mini kit. Between November 2015 and March 2016, five patients in China with histopathologically diagnosed primary liver carcinoma had surgical resection. Chronic HBV infection was present in the patients, and the patients were treatment-naive at sampling. Five spatially separated regions were sampled from each tumor: the superior, inferior, left-lateral and right-lateral poles, plus the tumor centre. According to histology, viable tumor cells made up more than 75% of every tumor sample. Fresh tumor and adjacent tissue pieces were bisected, with one half stored in RNAlater at -80 degrees C and the other half sent for histology. Measured from the cysteine to the phenylalanine, the CDR3 is 10 residues long. Only the CDR3 DNA stays, 30 bases, in frame from base 1. The V end loses 8 bases and the J end loses 9 bases, and a stretch of 10 bases separates them.

This clonotype appeared once. Which antigen it targets is not known. Possible read error: a much larger clone is one base away. Starting from approximately 500 ng total RNA, TCRbeta-specific cDNA was produced by reverse transcription with a constant-region primer and ProtoScript II reverse transcriptase. TCRbeta libraries were built with three nested multiplex PCR rounds, a slightly modified ARM-PCR procedure. Each of the first two PCR rounds ran for around 11 cycles and used multiplex TRBV1-TRBV30 forward primers together with a Cbeta reverse primer. Sample barcodes and Illumina adapters were attached in a final 25-cycle PCR using Deep VentR polymerase. Amplicons of 200-500 bp were gel-purified with a QIAquick gel extraction kit before sequencing. An Illumina HiSeq 2500 was used to sequence the TCRbeta amplicons, generating 250-bp paired-end reads. Under the source paper's analysis protocol: Trimmomatic v0.33 was used to quality-trim the reads, and FLASH v1.2.11 was used to merge paired reads so that full CDR3 sequences could be recovered. V, D and J germline segments were assigned to the rearranged TCRbeta sequences by MiGEC v1.2.1b. Clonotype statistics, along with Shannon-Wiener diversity indices, were calculated using VDJtools v1.0.0. Except for diversity analysis, only each sample's 250 most abundant clonotypes were used in subsequent analyses to reduce sampling bias. TCRdb applied fastp at Q25 and MiXCR to the public reads, then kept only in-frame beta chains. Each record represents a unique CDR3 protein, reported with the most common genes and DNA among its rows. For this entry, the V and J calls and clone size follow TCRdb and not the study's own pipeline. The sample table shows fewer than 90,000 distinct CDR3 sequences, and approximately 70% are seen once. Roughly a fifth of the sample goes to the ten largest clones.

The clonotype originates from a middle-aged man with primary liver carcinoma and hepatitis B virus infection. Sequenced: liver tumor tissue from sampling region 1. What this sample's cell subset or site label stands for: tumor region T1, superior pole. Here the chain combines TRBV12-3 or TRBV12-4 and TRBJ2-5, and the D gene may be TRBD2, 5 bases matching. The nucleotide sequence reads TGTGCCAGCCTCCCCGGGGCCCAGTACTTC. Its amino acids are CASLPGAQYF.